The 17 T cell receptor beta chains below all came from one sample that was sequenced in a study of T cell responses to AZD1222 COVID-19 vaccine. Assay: immunoSEQ multiplex PCR; the TCRdb copy retains only in-frame clones and omits some. The table includes approximately 84,000 clones, around 89% detected once. Sequenced material: peripheral blood, taken 28 days after the second AZD1222 dose. The origin of the receptors is an adult who received the AZD1222 COVID-19 vaccine.

The rearrangement joins TRBV2 to TRBJ1-1; a weak D match, TRBD1 (5 bases). Trimming took 1 base from V and 0 from J, leaving 9 bases between them. The CDR3 length is 15 residues. The germline CDR1 and CDR2 sequences are SNHLY and FYNNEI. Here the CDR3 DNA reads TGTGCCAGCAGTGAAGGTCGGGGGATGAACACTGAAGCTTTCTTT. This translates into CASSEGRGMNTEAFF.

The CDR3 DNA is TGTGCCAGCAGTGTGGGGAACCGGGAGACCCAGTACTTC. This translates into CASSVGNRETQYF. The rearrangement uses TRBV2 and TRBJ2-5; no clear D gene. Trimming took 4 bases from V and 5 from J, leaving 11 bases between them. The germline V gene encodes CDR1 SNHLY and CDR2 FYNNEI. The length of the CDR3 is 13 residues. The full variable domain, in which reference TRBV2 and TRBJ2-5 provide the parts outside the CDR3, is EPEVTQTPSHQVTQMGQEVILRCVPISNHLYFYWYRQILGQKVEFLVSFYNNEISEKSEIFDDQFSVERPDGSNFTLKIRSTKLEDSAMYFCASSVGNRETQYFGPGTRLLVL.

This clone was observed a handful of times. The J gene is TRBJ1-4, the V gene TRBV4-2; tentative D call: TRBD1 (5 bases). Germline CDR1 LGHNA, CDR2 YNFKEQ. V was shortened by 1 base and J by 5 bases, with 14 bases between the two germline ends. The CDR3 consists of 16 residues. The CDR3 sequence is CASSQGEGRGNEKLFF. The DNA of the CDR3 is TGTGCCAGCAGCCAAGGGGAGGGGCGGGGGAATGAAAAACTGTTTTTT.

The CDR3 sequence is CASSPQNSNQPQHF. The CDR3 nucleotides read TGTGCCAGCTCACCACAGAATAGCAATCAGCCCCAGCATTTT. The V gene is TRBV18, the J gene TRBJ1-5; D is ambiguous. The CDR3 runs 14 residues. Germline values: CDR1 KGHSH, CDR2 LQKENI. V lost 1 base and J 0 bases, leaving 4 bases between the germline ends.

J is TRBJ1-6 and V is TRBV7-9; tentative D call: TRBD1 (5 bases). The length of the CDR3 is 13 residues. The V end was cut by 8 bases, the J end by 7 bases, with 12 bases between. CDR1 and CDR2 from the germline V gene are SEHNR and FQNEAQ (reference sequence). CDR3 amino acids: CASGRDLNSPLHF. The CDR3 DNA reads TGTGCCAGCGGCCGGGACCTCAATTCACCCCTCCACTTT.

This chain uses TRBV30 with TRBJ1-5; D not resolved. CDR3 size: 14 residues. Trimming took 1 base from V and 5 from J, leaving 12 bases between them. The V gene's germline CDR1 is GTSNPN and CDR2 SVGIG (reference sequence). The CDR3 reads CAWSAGTNYQPQHF. For the CDR3, the DNA is TGTGCCTGGAGTGCAGGTACCAATTATCAGCCCCAGCATTTT.

DNA of the CDR3: TGTGCCAGCAGCTTAGAGACGCCAAGCAGGGATAGCAATCAGCCCCAGCATTTT. This translates into CASSLETPSRDSNQPQHF. The chain combines TRBV7-9 with TRBJ1-5; TRBD1 is a possible D gene (5 bases). The germline V gene encodes CDR1 SEHNR and CDR2 FQNEAQ (reference sequence). With 1 base removed from V and 0 bases from J, the gap between germline ends came to 16 bases. This CDR3 is built from 18 residues.

The V gene is TRBV4-2, the J gene TRBJ2-3, with 7 bases that match TRBD1. This CDR3 is 19 amino acids long. The junction had 14 bases not matched to a gene; V was cut back by 2 bases and J by 0 bases. The V gene's germline CDR1 is LGHNA and CDR2 YNFKEQ. In DNA form, the CDR3 reads TGTGCCAGCAGCCAACTAGGGGGCGGCCCGGGTATAAGCACAGATACGCAGTATTTT. This codes for CASSQLGGGPGISTDTQYF.

V gene TRBV3-1 (or the pseudogene TRBV3-2) combines with J gene TRBJ1-5; weak D call: TRBD1 (6 bases). CDR3 size: 15 residues. Trimming stripped 5 bases from V and 4 bases from J, with 15 bases between. Germline V gives CDR1 LGHDT, CDR2 YNNKEL (reference sequence). CDR3 protein: CASSMGVGGNQPQHF. As DNA, the CDR3 is TGTGCCAGCAGCATGGGGGTAGGGGGAAATCAGCCCCAGCATTTT.

DNA of the CDR3: TGCGCCAGCAGCTTGGTTCCAGGGGCAGCAGATACGCAGTATTTT. Its protein product is CASSLVPGAADTQYF. The chain recombines TRBV5-1 with TRBJ2-3; tentative D call: TRBD1 (6 bases). From germline, CDR1 is SGHRS and CDR2 YFSETQ. The CDR3 sequence is 15 residues long. The ends were cut back, 0 bases at V and 4 bases at J, with 12 bases in the middle.

A single count supports this clone. The chain links TRBV5-8 to TRBJ2-7, with D perhaps matching TRBD2 (6 bases). The V gene's germline CDR1 is SGHTS and CDR2 YDEGEE. This CDR3 is built from 15 residues. The germline V and J ends were trimmed by 0 bases and 4 bases, with 14 bases remaining between them. This CDR3 reads CASSLGGDVGYEQYF. In DNA, the CDR3 is TGTGCCAGCAGCTTGGGGGGGGACGTTGGATACGAGCAGTACTTC.

This sequence joins TRBV18 and TRBJ2-1; 8 bases align to TRBD2. V trimming: 6 bases; J trimming: 4 bases; junction bases outside the gene matches: 5. The germline V gene has CDR1 KGHSH and CDR2 LQKENI. The CDR3 spans 14 residues. The CDR3 loop reads CASSSAGVYNEQFF. DNA for the CDR3: TGTGCCAGCTCGTCAGCGGGAGTTTACAATGAGCAGTTCTTC.

As for this clone: The junction and the germline gene differ at one end; a read error may be behind it. This rearrangement joins TRBV3-1 (or the pseudogene TRBV3-2) to TRBJ2-5; TRBD2 is a possible D gene (5 bases). Germline V gene sequence: CDR1 LGHDT, CDR2 YNNKEL (reference sequence). This CDR3 spans 17 amino acids. Here the CDR3 reads CTSSQEISLTRSETQYF. The CDR3 region has the DNA TGTACCAGCAGCCAAGAGATTAGCCTAACTAGATCGGAGACCCAGTACTTC.

The rearrangement joins TRBV7-9 to TRBJ2-4; D remains unclear. The germline V gene has CDR1 SEHNR and CDR2 FQNEAQ (reference sequence). The CDR3 covers 14 residues. The ends were cut back, 1 base at V and 10 bases at J, with 14 bases in the middle. CDR3 amino acids: CASSLVGPERIQYF. The CDR3 coding sequence is TGTGCCAGCAGCTTAGTTGGACCGGAAAGGATTCAGTACTTC.

This sequence joins TRBV19 and TRBJ1-6; 10 bases line up with TRBD1. Unmatched junction bases numbered 7, after V lost 6 bases and J lost 2 bases. Germline V gene lookup returns CDR1 LNHDA and CDR2 SQIVND (reference sequence). This CDR3 is built from 17 residues. The CDR3 is CASSKDGTGAYNSPLHF. In DNA, the CDR3 is TGTGCCAGTAGCAAGGACGGGACAGGGGCCTATAATTCACCCCTCCACTTT.

The rearrangement uses TRBV19 and TRBJ2-3, with 9 bases identical to TRBD1. The J segment lost 5 bases and the V segment lost 5 bases, leaving 17 bases of the junction unmatched. CDR1 is LNHDA and CDR2 is SQIVND in the germline V gene (reference sequence). There are 18 residues in the CDR3. The CDR3 loop reads CASSLSPGQGTGLDTQYF. CDR3 DNA sequence: TGTGCCAGTAGTCTCTCTCCGGGACAGGGCACGGGCTTAGATACGCAGTATTTT.

This chain uses TRBV27 with TRBJ2-3, with D possibly TRBD2 on 6 matching bases. The germline V and J ends were trimmed by 1 base and 2 bases, with 10 bases remaining between them. CDR1 and CDR2 (germline): MNHEY, SMNVEV (reference sequence). The CDR3 consists of 15 residues. Written as DNA, the CDR3 is TGTGCCAGCAGTTTATATACGGGAGTCACAGATACGCAGTATTTT. As protein: CASSLYTGVTDTQYF.